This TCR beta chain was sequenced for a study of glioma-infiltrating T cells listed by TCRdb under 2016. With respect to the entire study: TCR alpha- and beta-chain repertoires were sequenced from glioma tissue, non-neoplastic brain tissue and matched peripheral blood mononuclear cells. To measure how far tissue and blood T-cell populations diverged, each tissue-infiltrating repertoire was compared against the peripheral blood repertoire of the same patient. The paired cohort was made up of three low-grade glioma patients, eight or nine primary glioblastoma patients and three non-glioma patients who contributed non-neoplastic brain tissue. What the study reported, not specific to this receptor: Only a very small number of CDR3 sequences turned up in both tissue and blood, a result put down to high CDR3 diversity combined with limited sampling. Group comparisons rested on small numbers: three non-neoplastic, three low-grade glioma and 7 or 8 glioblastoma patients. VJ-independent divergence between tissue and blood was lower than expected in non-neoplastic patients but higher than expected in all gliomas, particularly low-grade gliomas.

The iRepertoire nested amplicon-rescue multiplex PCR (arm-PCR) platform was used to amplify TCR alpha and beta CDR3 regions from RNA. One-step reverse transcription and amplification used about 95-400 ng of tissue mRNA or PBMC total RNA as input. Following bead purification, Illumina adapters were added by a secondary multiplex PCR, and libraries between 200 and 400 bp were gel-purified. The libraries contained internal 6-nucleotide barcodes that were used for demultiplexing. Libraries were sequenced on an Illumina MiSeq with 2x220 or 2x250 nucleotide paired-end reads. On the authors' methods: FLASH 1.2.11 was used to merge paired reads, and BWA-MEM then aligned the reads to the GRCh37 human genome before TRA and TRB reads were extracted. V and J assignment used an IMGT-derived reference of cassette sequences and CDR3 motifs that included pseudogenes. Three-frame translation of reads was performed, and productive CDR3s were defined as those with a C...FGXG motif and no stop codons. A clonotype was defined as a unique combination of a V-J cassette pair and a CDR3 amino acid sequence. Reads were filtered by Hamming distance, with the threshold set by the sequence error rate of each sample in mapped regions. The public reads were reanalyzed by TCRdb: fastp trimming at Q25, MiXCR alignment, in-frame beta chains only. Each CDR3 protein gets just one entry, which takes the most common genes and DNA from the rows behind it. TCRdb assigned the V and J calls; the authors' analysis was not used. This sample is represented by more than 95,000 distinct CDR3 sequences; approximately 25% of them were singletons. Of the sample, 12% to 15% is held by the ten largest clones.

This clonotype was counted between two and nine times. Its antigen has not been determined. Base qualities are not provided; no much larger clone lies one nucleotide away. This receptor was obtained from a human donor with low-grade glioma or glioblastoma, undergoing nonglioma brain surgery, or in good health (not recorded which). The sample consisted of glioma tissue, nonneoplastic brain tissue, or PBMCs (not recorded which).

For the CDR3, the sequence is CASSPGRQGNGYTF. The DNA sequence reads TGTGCCAGCTCACCAGGGAGACAGGGGAATGGCTACACCTTC. The V and J genes are TRBV18 and TRBJ1-2, with 8 middle bases fitting TRBD1. CDR1 KGHSH and CDR2 LQKENI were looked up in the germline V gene. Including the terminal cysteine and phenylalanine, the CDR3 comprises 14 residues. Left in the record is the CDR3 DNA by itself, 42 bases read in frame from the first base. From V the trimming removes 2 bases and from J it removes 6 bases, while the gene matches leave 5 bases of the junction unaccounted for.